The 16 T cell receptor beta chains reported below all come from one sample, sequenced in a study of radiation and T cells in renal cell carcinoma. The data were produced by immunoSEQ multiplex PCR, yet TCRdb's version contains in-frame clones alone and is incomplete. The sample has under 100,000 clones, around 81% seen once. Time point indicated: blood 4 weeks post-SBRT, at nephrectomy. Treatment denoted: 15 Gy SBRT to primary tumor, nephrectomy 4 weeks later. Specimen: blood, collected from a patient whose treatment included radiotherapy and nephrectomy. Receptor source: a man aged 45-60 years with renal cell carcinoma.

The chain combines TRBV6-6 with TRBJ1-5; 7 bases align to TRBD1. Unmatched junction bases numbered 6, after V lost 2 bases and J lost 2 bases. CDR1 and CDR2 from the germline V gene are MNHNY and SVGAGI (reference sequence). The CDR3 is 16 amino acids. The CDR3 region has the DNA TGTGCCAGCAGTTACGTCCAGGGGGTCGGCAATCAGCCCCAGCATTTT. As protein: CASSYVQGVGNQPQHF.

CDR3 sequence (DNA): TGCGCCACCATCTCCGATGGCTACACCTTC. Encoded protein: CATISDGYTF. The V call is TRBV10-1, the J call TRBJ1-2, with D unresolved. Germline CDR1 WNHNN, CDR2 SYGVQD (reference sequence). The CDR3 runs to 10 residues. Between the trimmed V and J ends, which lost 10 bases and 6 bases, there was a span of 9 bases.

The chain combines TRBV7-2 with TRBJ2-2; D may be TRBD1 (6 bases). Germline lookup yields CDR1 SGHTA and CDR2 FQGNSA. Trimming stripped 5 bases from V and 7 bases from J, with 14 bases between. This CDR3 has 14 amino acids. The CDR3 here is CASSITGLGGELFF. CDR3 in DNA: TGTGCCAGCAGCATCACAGGGTTGGGCGGGGAGCTGTTTTTT.

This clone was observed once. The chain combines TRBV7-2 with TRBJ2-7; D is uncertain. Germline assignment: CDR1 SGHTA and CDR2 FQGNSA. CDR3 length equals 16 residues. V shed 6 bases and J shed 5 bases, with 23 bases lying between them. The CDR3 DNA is TGTGCCAGCAGTACGTATCGGGCCAGGACCGGCCACGAGCAGTACTTC. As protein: CASSTYRARTGHEQYF.

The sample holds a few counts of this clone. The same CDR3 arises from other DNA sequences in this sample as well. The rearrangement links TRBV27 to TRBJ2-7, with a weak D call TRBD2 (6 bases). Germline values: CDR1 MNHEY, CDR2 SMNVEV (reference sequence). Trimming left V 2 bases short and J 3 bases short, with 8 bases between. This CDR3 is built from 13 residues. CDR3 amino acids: CASSLDGGYEQYF. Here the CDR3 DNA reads TGTGCCAGCAGTTTAGACGGGGGCTACGAGCAGTACTTC.

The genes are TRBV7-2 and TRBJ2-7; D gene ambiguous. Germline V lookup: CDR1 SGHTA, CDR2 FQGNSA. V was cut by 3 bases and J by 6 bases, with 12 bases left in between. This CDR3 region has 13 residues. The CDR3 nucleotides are TGTGCCAGCAGCTTTAGTGACCGTCGCGAGCAGTACTTC. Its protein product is CASSFSDRREQYF.

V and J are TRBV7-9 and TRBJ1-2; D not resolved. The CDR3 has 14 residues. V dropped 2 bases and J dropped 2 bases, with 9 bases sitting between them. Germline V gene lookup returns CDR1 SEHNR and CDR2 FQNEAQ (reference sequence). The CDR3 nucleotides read TGTGCCAGCAGCTTAATTGGGCCCAACTATGGCTACACCTTC. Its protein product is CASSLIGPNYGYTF.

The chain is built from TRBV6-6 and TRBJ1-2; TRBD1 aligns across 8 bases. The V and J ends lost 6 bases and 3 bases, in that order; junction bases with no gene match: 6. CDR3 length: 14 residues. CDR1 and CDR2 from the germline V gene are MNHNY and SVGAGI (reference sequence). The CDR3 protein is CASRSHRGDYGYTF. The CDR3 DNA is TGTGCCAGCAGGTCCCACAGGGGGGACTATGGCTACACCTTC.

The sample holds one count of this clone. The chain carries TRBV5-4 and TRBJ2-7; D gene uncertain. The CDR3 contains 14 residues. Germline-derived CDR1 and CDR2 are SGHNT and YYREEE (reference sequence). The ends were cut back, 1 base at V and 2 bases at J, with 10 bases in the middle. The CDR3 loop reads CASSLRDAAYEQYF. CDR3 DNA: TGTGCCAGCAGCTTGCGCGACGCAGCCTACGAGCAGTACTTC.

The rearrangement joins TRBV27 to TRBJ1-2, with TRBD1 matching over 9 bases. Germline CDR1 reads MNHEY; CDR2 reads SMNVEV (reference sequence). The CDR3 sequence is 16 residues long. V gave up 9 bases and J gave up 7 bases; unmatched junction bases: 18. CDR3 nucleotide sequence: TGTGCCAGTCCGACAGGGGGTGCCCAGAACCGCTGTGGCTACACCTTC. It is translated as CASPTGGAQNRCGYTF.

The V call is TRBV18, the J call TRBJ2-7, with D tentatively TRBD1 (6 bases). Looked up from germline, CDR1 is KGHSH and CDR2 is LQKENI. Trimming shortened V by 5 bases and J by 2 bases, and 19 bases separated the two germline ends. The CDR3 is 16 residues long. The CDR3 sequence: CASSVQGSGVAYEQYF. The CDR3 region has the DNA TGTGCCAGCTCAGTTCAGGGGTCCGGGGTGGCCTACGAGCAGTACTTC.

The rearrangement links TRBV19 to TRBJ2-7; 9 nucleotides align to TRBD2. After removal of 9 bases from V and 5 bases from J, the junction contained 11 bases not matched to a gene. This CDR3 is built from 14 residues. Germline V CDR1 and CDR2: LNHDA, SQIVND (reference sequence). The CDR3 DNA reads TGTGCCAGAACAGCGGGAGGAGAGAAGGACGAGCAGTACTTC. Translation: CARTAGGEKDEQYF.

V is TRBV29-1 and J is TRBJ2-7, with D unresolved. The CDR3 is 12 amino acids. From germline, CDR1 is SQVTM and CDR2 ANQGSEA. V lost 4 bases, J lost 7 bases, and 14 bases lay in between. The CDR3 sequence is CSVGQEVREQYF. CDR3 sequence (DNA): TGCAGCGTTGGTCAGGAAGTGCGAGAGCAGTACTTC.

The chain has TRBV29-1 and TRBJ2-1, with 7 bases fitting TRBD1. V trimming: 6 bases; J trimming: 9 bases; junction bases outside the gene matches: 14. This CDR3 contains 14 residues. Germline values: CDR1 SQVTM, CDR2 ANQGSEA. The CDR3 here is CSVEGQTLRGEQFF. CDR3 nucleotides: TGCAGCGTCGAGGGACAGACCCTAAGGGGTGAGCAGTTCTTC.

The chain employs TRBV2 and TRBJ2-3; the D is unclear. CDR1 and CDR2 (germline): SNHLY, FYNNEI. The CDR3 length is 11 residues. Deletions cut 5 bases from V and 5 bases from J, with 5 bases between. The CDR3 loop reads CASSRRDTQYF. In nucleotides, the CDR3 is TGTGCCAGCAGTCGGAGAGATACGCAGTATTTT.

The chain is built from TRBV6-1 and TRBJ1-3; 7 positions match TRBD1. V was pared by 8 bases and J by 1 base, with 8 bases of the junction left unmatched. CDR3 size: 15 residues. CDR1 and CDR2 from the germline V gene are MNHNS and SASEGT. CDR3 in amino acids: CASETGFGSGNTIYF. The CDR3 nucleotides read TGTGCCAGCGAGACAGGGTTTGGGTCTGGAAACACCATATATTTT.